This T cell receptor beta chain was recovered during a study of blood T cells in healthy people across ages. PCR was performed a second time for about 6 to 12 cycles using a sample-barcoded 5' primer and a J-beta primer mix. TCRdb independently ran MiXCR on the 5' RACE reads; one entry per CDR3 protein. This sample has about 930,000 distinct CDR3 sequences, with roughly 29% found just once. Points on this clonotype: The target antigen is unknown.

Study results and limitations: Naive and antigen-experienced cells were not separated, limiting conclusive comparison. Naive T cell percentage showed a strong correlation with the diversity of TCR beta.

These data were likewise used in another study, on T cells of mothers and their children. That publication notes: In each mother, TCR beta CDR3 reads exceeded 9 million; in each child, they numbered approximately 3 million. Microchimeric T cell clones that persisted were not detected.

The receptor's source is a woman in her 40s in good health. The specimen was blood.

CDR3 sequence reads: CASSGQGAGGEQYF. CDR3 in DNA: TGCGCCAGCAGCGGACAGGGGGCAGGAGGCGAGCAGTACTTC. The chain has TRBV5-1 and TRBJ2-7, with TRBD1 identical over 11 bases. Germline V gene lookup returns CDR1 SGHRS and CDR2 YFSETQ. With 4 bases clipped from V and 6 bases from J, the junction kept 6 bases outside the gene matches. The CDR3 contains 14 residues.